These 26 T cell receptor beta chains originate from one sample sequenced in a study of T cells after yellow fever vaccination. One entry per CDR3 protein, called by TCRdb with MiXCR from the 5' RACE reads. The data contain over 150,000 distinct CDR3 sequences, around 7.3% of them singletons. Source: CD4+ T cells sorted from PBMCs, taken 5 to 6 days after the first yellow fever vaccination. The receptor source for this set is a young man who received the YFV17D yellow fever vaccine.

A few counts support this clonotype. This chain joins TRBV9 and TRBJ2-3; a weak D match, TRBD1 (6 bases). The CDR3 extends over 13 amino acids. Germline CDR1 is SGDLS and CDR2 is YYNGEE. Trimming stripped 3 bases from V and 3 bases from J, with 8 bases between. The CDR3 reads CASSGGPTDTQYF. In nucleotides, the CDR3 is TGTGCCAGCAGCGGGGGGCCGACAGATACGCAGTATTTT. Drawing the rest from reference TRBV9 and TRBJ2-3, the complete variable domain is DSGVTQTPKHLITATGQRVTLRCSPRSGDLSVYWYQQSLDQGLQFLIQYYNGEERAKGNILERFSAQQFPDLHSELNLSSLELGDSALYFCASSGGPTDTQYFGPGTRLTVL.

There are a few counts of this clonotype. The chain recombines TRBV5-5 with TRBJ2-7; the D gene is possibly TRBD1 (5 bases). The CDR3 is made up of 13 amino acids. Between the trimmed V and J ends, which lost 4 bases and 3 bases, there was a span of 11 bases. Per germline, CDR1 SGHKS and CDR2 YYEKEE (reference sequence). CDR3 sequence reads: CASSAGQGYEQYV. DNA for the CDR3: TGTGCCAGCAGCGCTGGGCAGGGCTACGAGCAGTACGTC.

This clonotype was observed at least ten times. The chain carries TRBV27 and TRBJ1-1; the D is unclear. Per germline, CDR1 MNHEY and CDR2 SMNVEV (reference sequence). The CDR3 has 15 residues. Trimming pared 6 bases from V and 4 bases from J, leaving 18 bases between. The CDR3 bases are TGTGCCAGCAGAAAGTACGGATTCGGGAGCACTGAAGCTTTCTTT. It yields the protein CASRKYGFGSTEAFF.

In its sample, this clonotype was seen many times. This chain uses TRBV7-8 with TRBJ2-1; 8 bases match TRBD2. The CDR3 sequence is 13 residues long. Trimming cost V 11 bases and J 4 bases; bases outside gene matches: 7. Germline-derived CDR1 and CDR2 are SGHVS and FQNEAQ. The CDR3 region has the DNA TGTGCCGGAGGTTCTAGCGGGTACAATGAGCAGTTCTTC. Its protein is CAGGSSGYNEQFF.

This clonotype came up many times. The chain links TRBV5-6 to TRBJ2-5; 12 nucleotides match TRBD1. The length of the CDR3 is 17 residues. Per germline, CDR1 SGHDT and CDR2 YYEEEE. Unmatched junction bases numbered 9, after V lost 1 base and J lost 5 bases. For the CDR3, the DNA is TGTGCCAGCAGCTTGCTCTCCGGGACAGGGGGCCGGGAGACCCAGTACTTC. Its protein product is CASSLLSGTGGRETQYF.

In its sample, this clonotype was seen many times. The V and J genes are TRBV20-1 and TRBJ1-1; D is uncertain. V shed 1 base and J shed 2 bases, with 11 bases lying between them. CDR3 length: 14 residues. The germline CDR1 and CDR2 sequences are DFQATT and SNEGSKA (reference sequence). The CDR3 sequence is CSARGVGGNTEAFF. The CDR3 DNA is TGCAGTGCTAGAGGCGTCGGCGGTAACACTGAAGCTTTCTTT.

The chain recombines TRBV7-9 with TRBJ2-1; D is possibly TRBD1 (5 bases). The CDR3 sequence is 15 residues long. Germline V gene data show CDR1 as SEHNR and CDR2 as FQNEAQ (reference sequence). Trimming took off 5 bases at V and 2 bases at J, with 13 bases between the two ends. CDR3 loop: CASSHARATYNEQFF. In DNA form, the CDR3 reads TGTGCCAGCAGCCACGCCAGGGCGACCTACAATGAGCAGTTCTTC.

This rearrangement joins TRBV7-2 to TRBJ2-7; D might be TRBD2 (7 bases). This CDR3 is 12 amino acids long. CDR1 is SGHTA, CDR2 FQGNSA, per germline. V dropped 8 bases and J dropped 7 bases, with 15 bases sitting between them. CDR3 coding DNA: TGTGCCAGCGGGGGGGCCTCGGGGGAGCAGTACTTC. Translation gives CASGGASGEQYF.

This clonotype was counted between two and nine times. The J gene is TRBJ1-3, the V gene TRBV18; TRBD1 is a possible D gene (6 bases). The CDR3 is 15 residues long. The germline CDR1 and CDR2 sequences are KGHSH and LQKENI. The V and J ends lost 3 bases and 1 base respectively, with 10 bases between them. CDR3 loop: CASSPGTLSGNTIYF. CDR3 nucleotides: TGTGCCAGCTCACCCGGGACATTATCTGGAAACACCATATATTTT.

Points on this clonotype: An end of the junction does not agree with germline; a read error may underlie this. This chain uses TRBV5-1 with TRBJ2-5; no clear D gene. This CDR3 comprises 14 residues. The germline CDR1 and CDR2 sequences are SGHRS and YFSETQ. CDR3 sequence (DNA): TGCGCCAACAGCTTGCTACCCGGCCAAGAGACCCAGTACTTC. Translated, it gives CANSLLPGQETQYF. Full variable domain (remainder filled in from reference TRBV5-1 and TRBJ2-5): KAGVTQTPRYLIKTRGQQVTLSCSPISGHRSVSWYQQTPGQGLQFLFEYFSETQRNKGNFPGRFSGRQFSNSRSEMNVSTLELGDSALYLCANSLLPGQETQYFGPGTRLLVL.

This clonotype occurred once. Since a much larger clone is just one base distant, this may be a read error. The CDR3 DNA reads as TGTGCCAGCATTTCACCCAGGGGATACTATGTCTACACCTTC. Translation: CASISPRGYYVYTF. This chain links TRBV28 with TRBJ1-2; possibly TRBD1 for D (6 bases). This CDR3 has 14 residues. The germline gives CDR1 MDHEN, CDR2 SYDVKM.

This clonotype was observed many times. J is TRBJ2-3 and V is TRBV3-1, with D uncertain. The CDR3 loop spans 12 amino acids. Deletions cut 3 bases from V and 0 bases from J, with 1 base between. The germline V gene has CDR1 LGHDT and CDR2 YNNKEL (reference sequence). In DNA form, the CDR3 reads TGTGCCAGCAGCCAGAGCACAGATACGCAGTATTTT. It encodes CASSQSTDTQYF.

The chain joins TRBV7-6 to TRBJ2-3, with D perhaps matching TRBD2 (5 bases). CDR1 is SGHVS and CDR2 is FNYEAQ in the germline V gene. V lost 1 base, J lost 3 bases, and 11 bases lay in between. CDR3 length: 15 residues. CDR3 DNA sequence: TGTGCCAGCAGCTTAGGAGGGAGAGTTACAGATACGCAGTATTTT. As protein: CASSLGGRVTDTQYF.

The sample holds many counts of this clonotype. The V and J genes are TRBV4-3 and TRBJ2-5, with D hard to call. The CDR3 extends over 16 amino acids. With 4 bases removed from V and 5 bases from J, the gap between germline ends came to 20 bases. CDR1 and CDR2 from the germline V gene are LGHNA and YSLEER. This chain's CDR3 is CASSLNPELSGETQYF. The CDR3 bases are TGCGCCAGCAGCCTCAATCCGGAGCTCTCCGGGGAGACCCAGTACTTC.

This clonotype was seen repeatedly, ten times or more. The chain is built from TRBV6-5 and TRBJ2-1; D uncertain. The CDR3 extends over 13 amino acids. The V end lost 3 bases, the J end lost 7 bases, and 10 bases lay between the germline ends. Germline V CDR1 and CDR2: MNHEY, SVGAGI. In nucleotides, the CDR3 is TGTGCCAGCAGTTATTCCCGCGGAAATGAGCAGTTCTTC. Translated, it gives CASSYSRGNEQFF.

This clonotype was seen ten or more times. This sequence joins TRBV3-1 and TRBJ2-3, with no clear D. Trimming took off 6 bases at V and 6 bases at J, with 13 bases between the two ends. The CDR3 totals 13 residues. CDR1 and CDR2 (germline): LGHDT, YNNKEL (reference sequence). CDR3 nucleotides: TGTGCCAGCAGTTCCTCCCTGCCTGATACGCAGTATTTT. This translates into CASSSSLPDTQYF.

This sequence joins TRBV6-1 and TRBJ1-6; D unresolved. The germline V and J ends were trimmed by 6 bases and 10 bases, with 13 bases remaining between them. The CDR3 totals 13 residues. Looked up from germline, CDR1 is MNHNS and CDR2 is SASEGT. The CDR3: CASSGLVGSPLHF. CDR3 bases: TGTGCCAGCAGCGGGTTGGTAGGGTCACCCCTCCACTTT.

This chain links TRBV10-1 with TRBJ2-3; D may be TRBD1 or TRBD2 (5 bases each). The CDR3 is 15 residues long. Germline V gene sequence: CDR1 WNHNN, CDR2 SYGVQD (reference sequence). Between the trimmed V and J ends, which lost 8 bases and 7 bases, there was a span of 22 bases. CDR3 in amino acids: CASGRGDLLPYTQYF. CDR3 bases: TGCGCCAGCGGACGAGGGGACCTGTTGCCTTATACGCAGTATTTT.

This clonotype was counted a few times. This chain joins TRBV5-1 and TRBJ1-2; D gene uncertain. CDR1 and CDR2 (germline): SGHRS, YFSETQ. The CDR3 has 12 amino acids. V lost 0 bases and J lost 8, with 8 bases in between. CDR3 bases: TGCGCCAGCAGCTTGGAAGGAGGGGGCTACACCTTC. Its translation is CASSLEGGGYTF.

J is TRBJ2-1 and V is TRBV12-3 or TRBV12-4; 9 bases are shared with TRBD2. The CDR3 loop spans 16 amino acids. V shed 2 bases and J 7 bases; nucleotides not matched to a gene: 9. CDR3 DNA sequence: TGTGCCAGCAGTTTAAGAGGCGGGGGGGCGGGAAATGAGCAGTTCTTC. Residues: CASSLRGGGAGNEQFF.

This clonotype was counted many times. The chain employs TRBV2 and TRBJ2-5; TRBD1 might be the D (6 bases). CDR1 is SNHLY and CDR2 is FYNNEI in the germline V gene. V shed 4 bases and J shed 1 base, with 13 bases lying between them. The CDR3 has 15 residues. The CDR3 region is CASSVFQGRQETQYF. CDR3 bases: TGTGCCAGCAGTGTCTTTCAGGGGCGCCAAGAGACCCAGTACTTC.

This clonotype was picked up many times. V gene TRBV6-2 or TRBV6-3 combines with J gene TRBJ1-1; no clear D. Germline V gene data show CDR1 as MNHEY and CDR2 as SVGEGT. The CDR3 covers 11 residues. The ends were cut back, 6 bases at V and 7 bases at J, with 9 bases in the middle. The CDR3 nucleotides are TGTGCCAGCAGGGAGAGGAATGAAGCTTTCTTT. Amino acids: CASRERNEAFF.

This CDR3 is CASSPGGGGETQYF. CDR3 nucleotides: TGTGCCAGCTCACCAGGGGGTGGAGGAGAGACCCAGTACTTC. This chain uses TRBV18 with TRBJ2-5; D tentatively reads TRBD1 or TRBD2 (5 bases each). The CDR3 length is 14 residues. Germline CDR1 KGHSH, CDR2 LQKENI. V gave up 2 bases and J gave up 4 bases, with 11 bases separating them.

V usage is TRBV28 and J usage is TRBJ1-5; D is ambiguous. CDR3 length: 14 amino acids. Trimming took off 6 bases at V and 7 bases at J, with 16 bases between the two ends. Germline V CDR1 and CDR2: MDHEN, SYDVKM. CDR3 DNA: TGTGCCAGCAGGCAGGACCTGCCAAAACAGCCCCAGCATTTT. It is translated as CASRQDLPKQPQHF.

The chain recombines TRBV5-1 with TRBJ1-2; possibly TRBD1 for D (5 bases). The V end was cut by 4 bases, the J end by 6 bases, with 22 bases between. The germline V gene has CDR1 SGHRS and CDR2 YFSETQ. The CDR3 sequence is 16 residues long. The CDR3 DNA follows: TGCGCCAGCAGCCCGCCGTTTGCCGGGACCTATCATGGCTACACCTTC. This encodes CASSPPFAGTYHGYTF.

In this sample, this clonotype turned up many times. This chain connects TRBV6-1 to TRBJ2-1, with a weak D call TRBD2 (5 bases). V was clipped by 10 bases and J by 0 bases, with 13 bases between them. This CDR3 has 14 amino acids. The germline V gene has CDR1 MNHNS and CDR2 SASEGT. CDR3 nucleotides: TGTGCCACCTTTAGCGCAAGCTCCTACAATGAGCAGTTCTTC. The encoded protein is CATFSASSYNEQFF.